This is a list of T cell receptor beta chains from one sample in a study of graft-versus-host responses after intestinal transplantation. Only in-frame clones appear in the TCRdb table, and some are missing; sequencing was by immunoSEQ multiplex PCR. The data show about 4,600 clones, with about 25% seen just once and less than 5.5% held by the top ten. The specimen was alloreactive CD4+ T cells from a mixed lymphocyte reaction culture, collected before intestinal transplant. The receptors originated from a human patient who received an intestinal transplant. Each CDR3 is given with its conserved first and last residue. The D gene is left open where the match is weak. Only part of the rows carry a size: once, few, many, or a class if the clone is expanded.

D gene: TRBD1; V gene: TRBV10-3; J gene: TRBJ2-2; clone size: NA; CDR3 DNA: TGTGCCATCAGTGAGTCTAGAACAGGGGACACCGGGGAGCTGTTTTTT; CDR3 protein: CAISESRTGDTGELFF
D gene: NA; V gene: TRBV28; J gene: TRBJ1-1; clone size: NA; CDR3 DNA: TGTGCCAGCAGTTTTTGGCCGGGCCCGAACACTGAAGCTTTCTTT; CDR3 protein: CASSFWPGPNTEAFF
D gene: TRBD1; V gene: TRBV4-2; J gene: TRBJ1-3; clone size: NA; CDR3 DNA: TGTGCCAGCAGCCATCGGGACAGGGGGCTTGGAAACACCATATATTTT; CDR3 protein: CASSHRDRGLGNTIYF
D gene: NA; V gene: TRBV5-1; J gene: TRBJ2-7; clone size: few; CDR3 DNA: TGCGCCAGCAGCTTGGCAGGGTTTAGCGCCTACGAGCAGTACTTC; CDR3 protein: CASSLAGFSAYEQYF
D gene: NA; V gene: TRBV5-1; J gene: TRBJ1-4; clone size: NA; CDR3 DNA: TGCGCCAGCAGCCGAGGGACGGCAACTAATGAAAAACTGTTTTTT; CDR3 protein: CASSRGTATNEKLFF
D gene: TRBD2; V gene: TRBV6-5; J gene: TRBJ2-1; clone size: few; CDR3 DNA: TGTGCCAGCAGTTACGCCCGAGCGGGGGGATACAATGAGCAGTTCTTC; CDR3 protein: CASSYARAGGYNEQFF
D gene: NA; V gene: TRBV7-9; J gene: TRBJ2-1; clone size: few; CDR3 DNA: TGTGCCAGCAGCTCCGGGGGGGGACAGGTCATCTACAATGAGCAGTTCTTC; CDR3 protein: CASSSGGGQVIYNEQFF
D gene: TRBD1; V gene: TRBV6-6; J gene: TRBJ1-5; clone size: NA; CDR3 DNA: TGTGCCAGCAGTTACAAAACAGGGGGTAATCAGCCCCAGCATTTT; CDR3 protein: CASSYKTGGNQPQHF
D gene: TRBD2; V gene: TRBV4-1; J gene: TRBJ2-4; clone size: few; CDR3 DNA: TGCGCCAGCAGCCTGCCGGGACTAGCGGGAGTTGCGGCCAAAAACATTCAGTACTTC; CDR3 protein: CASSLPGLAGVAAKNIQYF
D gene: NA; V gene: TRBV5-1; J gene: TRBJ1-2; clone size: few; CDR3 DNA: TGCGCCAGCAGCCTGGTGGTTAACTATGGCTACACCTTC; CDR3 protein: CASSLVVNYGYTF
D gene: NA; V gene: TRBV5-1; J gene: TRBJ2-5; clone size: few; CDR3 DNA: TGCGCCAGCAGCTTGGCACTAGAGACCCAGTACTTC; CDR3 protein: CASSLALETQYF
D gene: TRBD2; V gene: TRBV6-5; J gene: TRBJ2-1; clone size: few; CDR3 DNA: TGTGCCAGCAGGGTAGCGGGGGGCCCCTACAATGAGCAGTTCTTC; CDR3 protein: CASRVAGGPYNEQFF
D gene: NA; V gene: TRBV7-2; J gene: TRBJ1-2; clone size: medium-sized; CDR3 DNA: TGTGCCAGCAGCTTAGGGCGGGCCCGTAACTATGGCTACACCTTC; CDR3 protein: CASSLGRARNYGYTF
D gene: NA; V gene: TRBV5-1; J gene: TRBJ1-2; clone size: few; CDR3 DNA: TGTGCCAGCAGCTTGGGGGCAGGCCCCTATGGCTACACCTTC; CDR3 protein: CASSLGAGPYGYTF
D gene: TRBD2; V gene: TRBV6-5; J gene: TRBJ2-7; clone size: NA; CDR3 DNA: TGTGCCAGCAGTTTCGCCGGGAGGGGAGACGAGCAGTACTTC; CDR3 protein: CASSFAGRGDEQYF
D gene: NA; V gene: TRBV18; J gene: TRBJ2-1; clone size: NA; CDR3 DNA: TGTGCCAGCTCACCACTCAACAATGAGCAGTTCTTC; CDR3 protein: CASSPLNNEQFF
D gene: NA; V gene: TRBV4-1; J gene: TRBJ1-2; clone size: NA; CDR3 DNA: TGCGCCAGCAGCTTAGTGTACCAGAACCGAAAGACCTATGGCTACACCTTC; CDR3 protein: CASSLVYQNRKTYGYTF
D gene: TRBD2; V gene: TRBV5-1; J gene: TRBJ2-5; clone size: few; CDR3 DNA: TGCGCCAGCAGCTTGGTAGCGGGAGGGCCGCTTGGTGAGACCCAGTACTTC; CDR3 protein: CASSLVAGGPLGETQYF
D gene: NA; V gene: TRBV14; J gene: TRBJ1-5; clone size: medium-sized; CDR3 DNA: TGTGCCAGCACCTATAATCAGCCCCAGCATTTT; CDR3 protein: CASTYNQPQHF
D gene: NA; V gene: TRBV7-3; J gene: TRBJ2-1; clone size: NA; CDR3 DNA: TGTGCCAGCAGCTCTAGGGGTAGAAGCAATGAGCAGTTCTTC; CDR3 protein: CASSSRGRSNEQFF
D gene: NA; V gene: TRBV9; J gene: TRBJ1-3; clone size: NA; CDR3 DNA: TGTGCCAGCAGCGTTCTTGGGCCTGGAAACACCATATATTTT; CDR3 protein: CASSVLGPGNTIYF
D gene: NA; V gene: TRBV30; J gene: TRBJ1-1; clone size: few; CDR3 DNA: TGTGCCTGGAGTGTATACAGGGTGAACACTGAAGCTTTCTTT; CDR3 protein: CAWSVYRVNTEAFF
D gene: NA; V gene: TRBV6-1; J gene: TRBJ1-5; clone size: NA; CDR3 DNA: TGTGCCACCAGAGCATGGACGAATCAGCCCCAGCATTTT; CDR3 protein: CATRAWTNQPQHF
D gene: TRBD2; V gene: TRBV7-3; J gene: TRBJ2-5; clone size: few; CDR3 DNA: TGTGCCAGCAGCTGGGGGGGAGCGTTTCAAGAGACCCAGTACTTC; CDR3 protein: CASSWGGAFQETQYF
D gene: NA; V gene: TRBV7-8; J gene: TRBJ1-6; clone size: NA; CDR3 DNA: TGTGCCAGCAGCCAGGGCTCCTATAATTCACCCCTCCACTTT; CDR3 protein: CASSQGSYNSPLHF
D gene: NA; V gene: TRBV5-1; J gene: TRBJ1-2; clone size: medium-sized; CDR3 DNA: TGCGCCAGCAGCTTGGCAGGGTATGGCTACACCTTC; CDR3 protein: CASSLAGYGYTF
D gene: NA; V gene: TRBV9; J gene: TRBJ1-1; clone size: NA; CDR3 DNA: TGTGCCAGCAGCATGGATATAGAGGGCACTGAAGCTTTCTTT; CDR3 protein: CASSMDIEGTEAFF
D gene: NA; V gene: TRBV11-2; J gene: TRBJ2-1; clone size: medium-sized; CDR3 DNA: TGTGCCAGCAGCTTCCATGAGCAGTTCTTC; CDR3 protein: CASSFHEQFF
D gene: NA; V gene: TRBV6-1; J gene: TRBJ2-2; clone size: few; CDR3 DNA: TGTGCCAGCAGTCGTGGGACATCCACCGGGGAGCTGTTTTTT; CDR3 protein: CASSRGTSTGELFF
D gene: NA; V gene: TRBV28; J gene: TRBJ1-4; clone size: large; CDR3 DNA: TGTGCCAGCAGTTATTGGAGGGAGAAGGAAAAACTGTTTTTT; CDR3 protein: CASSYWREKEKLFF
D gene: TRBD1; V gene: TRBV6-1; J gene: TRBJ1-2; clone size: many; CDR3 DNA: TGTGCCAGCAGTGCACCGGGACAGGAGATTGGCTACACCTTC; CDR3 protein: CASSAPGQEIGYTF
D gene: TRBD2; V gene: TRBV19; J gene: TRBJ2-2; clone size: medium-sized; CDR3 DNA: TGTGCCAGTAGCCGGTCACCCCTAGCGGGAGGGCCCACCGGGGAGCTGTTTTTT; CDR3 protein: CASSRSPLAGGPTGELFF
D gene: NA; V gene: TRBV7-2; J gene: TRBJ2-5; clone size: few; CDR3 DNA: TGTGCCAGCTGGGAGACCCAGTACTTC; CDR3 protein: CASWETQYF
D gene: NA; V gene: TRBV6-6; J gene: TRBJ1-2; clone size: few; CDR3 DNA: TGTGCCAGCAGTTACTCGGCTGGAACGGACTATGGCTACACCTTC; CDR3 protein: CASSYSAGTDYGYTF
D gene: TRBD1; V gene: TRBV5-1; J gene: TRBJ2-2; clone size: once; CDR3 DNA: TGCGCCAGCAGCATAACCAGGGGGTACACCGGGGAGCTGTTTTTT; CDR3 protein: CASSITRGYTGELFF
D gene: NA; V gene: TRBV6-5; J gene: TRBJ2-7; clone size: NA; CDR3 DNA: TGTGCCAGCAACGGGACACCTCAAGGGGAGCAGTACTTC; CDR3 protein: CASNGTPQGEQYF
D gene: NA; V gene: TRBV5-1; J gene: TRBJ2-5; clone size: NA; CDR3 DNA: TGCGCCAGCAGCTTGTCAACGGGGCCGTACCTGACCCAGTACTTC; CDR3 protein: CASSLSTGPYLTQYF
D gene: TRBD1; V gene: TRBV6-4; J gene: TRBJ2-1; clone size: NA; CDR3 DNA: TGTGCCAGCACCTGGACAGGGGTCTTAAGCGATGAGCAGTTCTTC; CDR3 protein: CASTWTGVLSDEQFF
D gene: NA; V gene: TRBV7-9; J gene: TRBJ1-4; clone size: NA; CDR3 DNA: TGTGCCAGCAGCTTAGCAGGGGGAGGAGAAAAACTGTTTTTT; CDR3 protein: CASSLAGGGEKLFF
D gene: NA; V gene: TRBV29-1; J gene: TRBJ1-4; clone size: few; CDR3 DNA: TGCAGCGTTGTACATAATTATGAAAAACTGTTTTTT; CDR3 protein: CSVVHNYEKLFF
D gene: NA; V gene: TRBV7-2; J gene: TRBJ1-5; clone size: medium-sized; CDR3 DNA: TGTGCCAGCAGCTTAATTAGGGGTGATCAGCCCCAGCATTTT; CDR3 protein: CASSLIRGDQPQHF
D gene: TRBD2; V gene: TRBV2; J gene: TRBJ2-1; clone size: medium-sized; CDR3 DNA: TGTGCCAGATCTACTAGCGGGGGCCTAAGCTCCTACAATGAGCAGTTCTTC; CDR3 protein: CARSTSGGLSSYNEQFF
D gene: NA; V gene: TRBV19; J gene: TRBJ2-5; clone size: few; CDR3 DNA: TGTGCCAGTAGTATCGGTGACAAACAAGAGACCCAGTACTTC; CDR3 protein: CASSIGDKQETQYF
D gene: NA; V gene: TRBV5-1; J gene: TRBJ2-3; clone size: large; CDR3 DNA: TGCGCCAGCAGCCAGCCCACGACATCCCGCCTGGGGGCAGATACGCAGTATTTT; CDR3 protein: CASSQPTTSRLGADTQYF
D gene: TRBD2; V gene: TRBV5-4; J gene: TRBJ2-7; clone size: few; CDR3 DNA: TGTGCCAGCAGTCTCGGCGGGGGGCCCTCCTACGAGCAGTACTTC; CDR3 protein: CASSLGGGPSYEQYF
D gene: NA; V gene: TRBV2; J gene: TRBJ2-4; clone size: medium-sized; CDR3 DNA: TGTGCCAGCAGAGCCACTTTCAGAAACATTCAGTACTTC; CDR3 protein: CASRATFRNIQYF
D gene: NA; V gene: TRBV19; J gene: TRBJ1-1; clone size: NA; CDR3 DNA: TGTGCCAGTAGCGGGGGACGGTTGAACACTGAAGCTTTCTTT; CDR3 protein: CASSGGRLNTEAFF
D gene: TRBD2; V gene: TRBV5-4; J gene: TRBJ2-1; clone size: few; CDR3 DNA: TGTGCCAGCAGACAGGACGTAGCGGGTTACAATGAGCAGTTCTTC; CDR3 protein: CASRQDVAGYNEQFF
D gene: NA; V gene: TRBV6-1; J gene: TRBJ1-1; clone size: few; CDR3 DNA: TGTGCCAGCAGCGAATACGGAATTCTTATCATTAACACTGAAGCTTTCTTT; CDR3 protein: CASSEYGILIINTEAFF
D gene: TRBD2; V gene: TRBV15; J gene: TRBJ2-5; clone size: NA; CDR3 DNA: TGTGCTACCAGCAGAGGGGGACTAGCGAAGGAGACCCAGTACTTC; CDR3 protein: CATSRGGLAKETQYF
D gene: TRBD1; V gene: TRBV2; J gene: TRBJ1-5; clone size: medium-sized; CDR3 DNA: TGTGCCAGCAAGCCCGGGACAGGGGGCAATCAGCCCCAGCATTTT; CDR3 protein: CASKPGTGGNQPQHF
D gene: NA; V gene: TRBV6-1; J gene: TRBJ1-6; clone size: NA; CDR3 DNA: TGTGCCAGCAGGAGCTCGGGGGGGGCGCGTTCACCCCTCCACTTT; CDR3 protein: CASRSSGGARSPLHF
D gene: NA; V gene: TRBV6-5; J gene: TRBJ1-6; clone size: few; CDR3 DNA: TGTGCCAGCAGTTACGGGGGCTCCTATAATTCACCCCTCCACTTT; CDR3 protein: CASSYGGSYNSPLHF
D gene: NA; V gene: TRBV9; J gene: TRBJ2-2; clone size: few; CDR3 DNA: TGTGCCAGCAGCGTAGAGGCCGGGAGACGGGACGGGGAGCTGTTTTTT; CDR3 protein: CASSVEAGRRDGELFF